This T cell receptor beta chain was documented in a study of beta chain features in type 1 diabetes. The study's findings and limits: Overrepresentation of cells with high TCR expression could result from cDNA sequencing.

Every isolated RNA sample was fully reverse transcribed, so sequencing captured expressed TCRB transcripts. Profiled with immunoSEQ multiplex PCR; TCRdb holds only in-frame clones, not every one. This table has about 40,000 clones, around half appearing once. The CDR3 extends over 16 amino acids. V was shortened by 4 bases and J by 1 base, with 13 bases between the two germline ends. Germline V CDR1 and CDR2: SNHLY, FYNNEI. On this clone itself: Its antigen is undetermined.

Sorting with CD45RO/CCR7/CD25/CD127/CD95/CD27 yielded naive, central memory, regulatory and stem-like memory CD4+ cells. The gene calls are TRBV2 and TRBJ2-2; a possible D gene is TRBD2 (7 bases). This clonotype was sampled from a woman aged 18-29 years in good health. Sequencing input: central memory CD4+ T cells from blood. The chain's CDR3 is CASSARGALNTGELFF. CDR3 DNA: TGTGCCAGCAGTGCACGGGGGGCCCTGAACACCGGGGAGCTGTTTTTT.